Sequencing of this T cell receptor (beta chain) was carried out in a study of T cells of healthy individuals. In TCRdb, the 5' RACE reads were re-called with MiXCR into one record per CDR3 protein. The table records fewer than 70,000 distinct CDR3 sequences, over 12% of them present only once. The CDR3 is 12 residues long. V was cut by 3 bases and J by 2 bases, with 5 bases left in between. Germline CDR1 is SEHNR and CDR2 is FQNEAQ (reference sequence). There are a few counts of this clonotype. V usage is TRBV7-9 and J usage is TRBJ2-7; D may be TRBD2 (5 bases). The TCR was taken from a human donor in good health. As DNA, the CDR3 is TGTGCCAGCAGCTTGACTACCTACGAGCAGTACTTC. Translated, it gives CASSLTTYEQYF.